The sequence of this T cell receptor beta chain was determined in a study of blood T cell repertoires in COVID-19. Some clones are missing from TCRdb's copy, which holds only in-frame ones; the method was immunoSEQ multiplex PCR. Found here are about 130,000 clones, around 78% of them singletons; the top ten hold roughly 10%. The clonotype originates from a human donor in a cohort sampled during active COVID-19. What was sequenced was peripheral blood.

The CDR3 is CAWSVGSGGLYEQYF. In nucleotides, the CDR3 is TGTGCCTGGAGTGTAGGGTCAGGGGGCCTCTACGAGCAGTACTTC. V and J are TRBV30 and TRBJ2-7; 8 bases map to TRBD1. Germline V lookup: CDR1 GTSNPN, CDR2 SVGIG (reference sequence). The CDR3 contains 15 residues. V lost 0 bases, J lost 3 bases, and 7 bases stayed unmatched.